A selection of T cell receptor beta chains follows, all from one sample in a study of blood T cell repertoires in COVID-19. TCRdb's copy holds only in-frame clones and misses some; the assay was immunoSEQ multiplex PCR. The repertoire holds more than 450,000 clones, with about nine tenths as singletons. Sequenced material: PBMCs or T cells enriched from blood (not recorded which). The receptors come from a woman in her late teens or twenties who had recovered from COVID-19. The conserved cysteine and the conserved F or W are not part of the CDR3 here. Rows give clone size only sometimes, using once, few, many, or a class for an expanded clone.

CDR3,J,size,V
ASSEGRGGGYT,TRBJ1-2,NA,TRBV6-1
ASSLAPPPLH,TRBJ1-6,few,TRBV5-5
AWTSDREDNSPLH,TRBJ1-6,NA,TRBV30
ASSPRRGFDYGYT,TRBJ1-2,once,TRBV7-2
ASSEPNRAPYGYT,TRBJ1-2,NA,TRBV10-2
ASSLGLGNTIY,TRBJ1-3,NA,TRBV7-3
ASSQEGGSGANVLT,TRBJ2-6,NA,TRBV3-1/TRBV3-2
ASSLKGAQVGTQY,TRBJ2-5,NA,TRBV28
ASSQSRGVYTGELF,TRBJ2-2,few,TRBV3-1/TRBV3-2
ASSPPTGNSEQF,TRBJ2-1,once,TRBV18
ASSMGTGKIGEKLF,TRBJ1-4,NA,TRBV19
ASSLLAGGLEQF,TRBJ2-1,NA,TRBV3-1/TRBV3-2
ASSPEGGEPLDTQY,TRBJ2-3,NA,TRBV5-4
ASSYSGSYGYT,TRBJ1-2,NA,TRBV6-5
ASSLVYETYGQVEAF,TRBJ1-1,NA,TRBV5-1
ASSPLWGRSSYEQY,TRBJ2-7,NA,TRBV5-5
ASSQEGAGRTDTQY,TRBJ2-3,NA,TRBV14